These 29 T cell receptor beta chains originate from one sample sequenced in a study of cytomegalovirus exposure and HLA in healthy donors. The PCR was carried out with 60 Vbeta primers and 13 Jbeta primers. Here immunoSEQ multiplex PCR was the method, and the copy in TCRdb shows in-frame clones only, minus some. Among more than 55,000 clones listed, about 73% were seen once. Specimen: PBMCs. These receptors originate from a woman in her sixties or seventies in good health and CMV-seropositive.

The chain links TRBV18 to TRBJ2-3, with 10 bases lining up with TRBD2. CDR1 is KGHSH and CDR2 is LQKENI in the germline V gene. J gave up 4 bases and V 4 bases, and 5 bases lay outside the gene matches. The CDR3 extends over 15 amino acids. CDR3 bases: TGTGCCAGCTCACTAACTAGCGGGGAAGCAGATACGCAGTATTTT. This sequence encodes CASSLTSGEADTQYF.

This chain links TRBV7-9 with TRBJ1-2; D remains ambiguous. V gave up 0 bases and J gave up 4 bases, with 12 bases separating them. The V gene's germline CDR1 is SEHNR and CDR2 FQNEAQ (reference sequence). The CDR3 is 15 residues long. CDR3 sequence reads: CASSLAAGASYGYTF. In DNA, the CDR3 is TGTGCCAGCAGCTTAGCGGCAGGCGCTTCCTATGGCTACACCTTC.

The chain carries TRBV30 and TRBJ1-6, with TRBD1 as a possible D gene (6 bases). V was clipped by 2 bases and J by 6 bases, with 8 bases between them. This CDR3 is 13 amino acids long. The germline V gene has CDR1 GTSNPN and CDR2 SVGIG (reference sequence). The CDR3 bases are TGTGCCTGGAGTTCACAGGGTAATTCACCCCTCCACTTT. The encoded protein is CAWSSQGNSPLHF.

The J gene is TRBJ2-1, the V gene TRBV6-1; 8 bases map to TRBD2. The germline CDR1 and CDR2 sequences are MNHNS and SASEGT. The CDR3 runs 14 residues. J was trimmed by 5 bases and V by 6 bases; bases with no gene match: 6. CDR3 nucleotides: TGTGCCAGCAGGAGCGGGAGCTTGGACAATGAGCAGTTCTTC. Translating it yields CASRSGSLDNEQFF.

This chain uses TRBV5-6 with TRBJ2-1; possible D gene TRBD2, 5 bases. V shed 4 bases and J shed 0 bases, with 14 bases lying between them. The CDR3 runs to 16 residues. The germline CDR1 and CDR2 sequences are SGHDT and YYEEEE. DNA of the CDR3: TGTGCCAGCAGCCCGGAGGCAACCCTCTCCTACAATGAGCAGTTCTTC. Translation: CASSPEATLSYNEQFF.

The CDR3 loop is CASSYSVGAAGNTIYF. Here the CDR3 DNA reads TGTGCCAGCAGTTACTCGGTGGGGGCAGCTGGAAACACCATATATTTT. V usage is TRBV6-6 and J usage is TRBJ1-3; tentative D call: TRBD1 (6 bases). Germline V lookup: CDR1 MNHNY, CDR2 SVGAGI (reference sequence). The CDR3 has 16 amino acids. The V end lost 0 bases, the J end lost 2 bases, and 11 bases lay between the germline ends.

The V call is TRBV7-6, the J call TRBJ2-7, with a tentative D call TRBD1 (6 bases). The CDR3 extends over 12 amino acids. Germline V lookup: CDR1 SGHVS, CDR2 FNYEAQ. The V gene lost 1 base and the J gene lost 7 bases, with 8 bases spanning the gap. CDR3 in DNA: TGTGCCAGCAGCTTAGTAGGACAGGAGCAGTACTTC. This gives the protein CASSLVGQEQYF.

This clone was observed a single time. This chain joins TRBV6-1 and TRBJ2-1; D perhaps matches TRBD1 (5 bases). The CDR3 has 12 residues. CDR1 and CDR2 from the germline V gene are MNHNS and SASEGT. V lost 7 bases and J 3 bases, leaving 7 bases between the germline ends. CDR3 in amino acids: CASMDIYNEQFF. As DNA, the CDR3 is TGTGCCAGCATGGACATCTACAATGAGCAGTTCTTC.

This clone was seen more than once but under ten times. This sequence joins TRBV5-1 and TRBJ1-1; no firm D call. This CDR3 is 17 amino acids long. The germline V gene encodes CDR1 SGHRS and CDR2 YFSETQ. V lost 0 bases, J lost 2 bases, and 17 bases lay in between. CDR3: CASSLAPSGMINTEAFF. CDR3 coding DNA: TGCGCCAGCAGCTTGGCCCCGTCGGGGATGATAAACACTGAAGCTTTCTTT.

In this sample, this clone turned up a few times. The chain uses TRBV29-1 and TRBJ2-7, with TRBD1 identical over 10 bases. V gave up 6 bases and J gave up 0 bases; unmatched junction bases: 2. Germline V gene data show CDR1 as SQVTM and CDR2 as ANQGSEA. This CDR3 spans 13 amino acids. The CDR3 DNA is TGCAGCGTCGGGGACAGGGGCTCCTACGAGCAGTACTTC. This sequence encodes CSVGDRGSYEQYF.

This clone occurred a few times. The CDR3 nucleotides read TGTGCCAGCGGGACAAAAACGGACCAGCCCCAGCATTTT. Amino acids: CASGTKTDQPQHF. The chain has TRBV6-1 and TRBJ1-5; D is perhaps TRBD1 (6 bases). Germline V lookup: CDR1 MNHNS, CDR2 SASEGT. The length of the CDR3 is 13 residues. The V gene lost 8 bases and the J gene lost 7 bases, with 15 bases spanning the gap.

This clone was picked up one time. The V call is TRBV7-8, the J call TRBJ1-5; TRBD1 might be the D (5 bases). V lost 2 bases and J 5 bases, leaving 13 bases between the germline ends. The CDR3 has 15 residues. Germline loops: CDR1 SGHVS, CDR2 FQNEAQ. The CDR3 loop reads CASSLREGEDQPQHF. The CDR3 DNA is TGTGCCAGCAGCTTAAGAGAAGGGGAGGATCAGCCCCAGCATTTT. Supplemented by reference TRBV7-8 and TRBJ1-5, the full variable domain reads GAGVSQSPRYKVAKRGQDVALRCDPISGHVSLFWYQQALGQGPEFLTYFQNEAQLDKSGLPSDRFFAERPEGSVSTLKIQRTQQEDSAVYLCASSLREGEDQPQHFGDGTRLSIL.

This clone was detected only once. The chain carries TRBV2 and TRBJ1-2, with 7 bases lining up with TRBD1. Germline lookup yields CDR1 SNHLY and CDR2 FYNNEI. The CDR3 consists of 14 residues. Losses at the gene ends were 5 bases for V and 6 bases for J; bases not matched to a gene: 9. The CDR3 reads CASSSRDRVHGYTF. The CDR3 DNA follows: TGTGCCAGCAGTTCCCGAGACAGGGTCCATGGCTACACCTTC.

The chain uses TRBV7-3 and TRBJ1-1; a weak D match, TRBD1 (5 bases). The CDR3 has 13 residues. Germline loops: CDR1 SGHTA, CDR2 FQGTGA. The V and J ends lost 3 bases and 0 bases respectively, with 5 bases between them. In DNA form, the CDR3 reads TGTGCCAGCAGCTTGACAGTGAACACTGAAGCTTTCTTT. Its protein is CASSLTVNTEAFF.

In this sample, this clone turned up a few times. The J gene is TRBJ2-5, the V gene TRBV6-1; no reliable D call. V was clipped by 6 bases and J by 13 bases, with 18 bases between them. The CDR3 consists of 12 residues. Germline CDR1 and CDR2: MNHNS and SASEGT. The CDR3 bases are TGTGCCAGCAGAGCCACAGTCGGCCTCATGTACTTC. Protein sequence: CASRATVGLMYF.

Concerning this clone: Sequence at one end of the junction differs from germline and may be a read error. The rearrangement joins TRBV4-1 to TRBJ1-1; TRBD1 matches at 7 bases. CDR1 is MGHRA, CDR2 YSYEKL, per germline. The CDR3 runs to 15 residues. CDR3 region: CASSQDQGQNTETFF. CDR3 DNA: TGCGCCAGCAGCCAAGATCAGGGACAGAACACTGAAACTTTCTTT.

The chain couples TRBV23-1 to TRBJ1-5; the D is unclear. TRBV23-1 is sorted into the ORF group, with uncertain function. The V gene lost 0 bases and the J gene lost 4 bases, with 13 bases spanning the gap. CDR3 length: 16 amino acids. The CDR3 sequence: CASSQSIRYGNQPQHF. The CDR3 bases are TGCGCCAGCAGTCAATCGATCCGCTACGGGAATCAGCCCCAGCATTTT.

J is TRBJ1-2 and V is TRBV2; tentatively, D is TRBD1 (6 bases). The V end lost 5 bases, the J end lost 2 bases, and 12 bases lay between the germline ends. Germline CDR1 and CDR2: SNHLY and FYNNEI. CDR3 length equals 14 residues. The CDR3 loop is CASSPGQWNYGYTF. As DNA, the CDR3 is TGTGCCAGCAGTCCTGGACAGTGGAACTATGGCTACACCTTC.

This chain uses TRBV5-1 with TRBJ2-1, with TRBD2 as a possible D gene (6 bases). Germline V CDR1 and CDR2: SGHRS, YFSETQ. Trimming pared 3 bases from V and 9 bases from J, leaving 22 bases between. The CDR3 is 16 residues long. CDR3 loop: CASSSTGTSGLGEQFF. DNA for the CDR3: TGCGCCAGCAGCTCCACCGGGACTTCGGGCCTCGGTGAGCAGTTCTTC.

The CDR3: CASSLGLQGETQYF. The CDR3 coding sequence is TGTGCCAGCAGCTTGGGACTCCAGGGGGAGACCCAGTACTTC. The chain combines TRBV5-5 with TRBJ2-5; D perhaps matches TRBD1 (6 bases). Germline values: CDR1 SGHKS, CDR2 YYEKEE (reference sequence). This CDR3 contains 14 residues. Trimming took 0 bases from V and 5 from J, leaving 11 bases between them. Full variable domain (remainder filled in from reference TRBV5-5 and TRBJ2-5): DAGVTQSPTHLIKTRGQQVTLRCSPISGHKSVSWYQQVLGQGPQFIFQYYEKEERGRGNFPDRFSARQFPNYSSELNVNALLLGDSALYLCASSLGLQGETQYFGPGTRLLVL.

This clone was seen more than once but under ten times. The rearrangement uses TRBV29-1 and TRBJ1-2, with 7 nucleotides matching TRBD1. This CDR3 contains 12 residues. Germline V lookup: CDR1 SQVTM, CDR2 ANQGSEA. The V segment lost 7 bases and the J segment 3 bases; nucleotides outside the gene matches: 5. CDR3 coding DNA: TGCAGCGGATCCGGGACAGACTATGGCTACACCTTC. This encodes CSGSGTDYGYTF.

V is TRBV7-8 and J is TRBJ2-1, with a weak D call TRBD2 (6 bases). The length of the CDR3 is 15 residues. Germline V gene data show CDR1 as SGHVS and CDR2 as FQNEAQ. Trimming pared 3 bases from V and 4 bases from J, leaving 13 bases between. The CDR3 sequence is CASSFSGGNYNEQFF. The CDR3 nucleotides read TGTGCCAGCAGCTTTAGTGGGGGGAATTACAATGAGCAGTTCTTC.

This clone was recorded a few times. V is TRBV2 and J is TRBJ2-3; 8 nucleotides match TRBD1. Germline CDR1 reads SNHLY; CDR2 reads FYNNEI. V was pared by 0 bases and J by 4 bases, with 6 bases of the junction left unmatched. The CDR3 has 16 amino acids. The CDR3 nucleotides read TGTGCCAGCAGTGAAGCCAGGACAGGGAAAGCAGATACGCAGTATTTT. It codes for CASSEARTGKADTQYF.

The chain couples TRBV5-1 to TRBJ2-7, with TRBD1 as a possible D gene (5 bases). The germline CDR1 and CDR2 sequences are SGHRS and YFSETQ. This CDR3 comprises 13 residues. Trimming shortened V by 0 bases and J by 6 bases, and 10 bases separated the two germline ends. CDR3: CASSLAGPGEQYF. The CDR3 nucleotides read TGCGCCAGCAGCTTGGCAGGGCCTGGCGAGCAGTACTTC.

As DNA, the CDR3 is TGTGCCAGCAGCTTGTTCGGAGGAAATCAGCCCCAGCATTTT. It specifies CASSLFGGNQPQHF. The genes are TRBV5-4 and TRBJ1-5; D is unclear. Germline lookup yields CDR1 SGHNT and CDR2 YYREEE (reference sequence). The CDR3 runs 14 residues. V lost 1 base, J lost 4 bases, and 9 bases lay in between.

The chain couples TRBV29-1 to TRBJ2-1, with 7 bases fitting TRBD2. Germline V gene sequence: CDR1 SQVTM, CDR2 ANQGSEA. The CDR3 consists of 13 residues. Trimming at V came to 4 bases and at J to 4 bases, leaving 4 bases not matched to a gene. In DNA, the CDR3 is TGCAGCGTTGGTGGGAGGGGTTACAATGAGCAGTTCTTC. Protein product: CSVGGRGYNEQFF.

This clone was observed a single time. The chain joins TRBV10-3 to TRBJ2-7; a possible D gene is TRBD1 (5 bases). This CDR3 spans 14 amino acids. The ends were cut back, 7 bases at V and 3 bases at J, with 16 bases in the middle. Germline V CDR1 and CDR2: ENHRY, SYGVKD. The CDR3 spells CAIKGSGDLYEQYF. In DNA form, the CDR3 reads TGTGCCATCAAGGGGTCAGGAGACCTCTACGAGCAGTACTTC.

This chain joins TRBV18 and TRBJ1-6, with TRBD1 as a possible D gene (5 bases). There are 15 residues in the CDR3. V lost 2 bases and J 5 bases, leaving 10 bases between the germline ends. CDR1 is KGHSH, CDR2 LQKENI, per germline. The CDR3 nucleotides are TGTGCCAGCTCACCAACGGGGGGGGATAATTCACCCCTCCACTTT. The encoded protein is CASSPTGGDNSPLHF.

The chain links TRBV27 to TRBJ1-1; TRBD1 matches 9 bases. Germline V gives CDR1 MNHEY, CDR2 SMNVEV (reference sequence). With 6 bases clipped from V and 5 bases from J, the junction kept 7 bases outside the gene matches. The length of the CDR3 is 14 residues. CDR3: CASSEDRGGTEAFF. As DNA, the CDR3 is TGTGCCAGCAGCGAGGACAGGGGAGGGACTGAAGCTTTCTTT.